This T cell receptor beta chain was identified during a study of blood T cell repertoires in COVID-19. Study details: Some COVID-19 samples were acute and others convalescent; all came from the United States, Italy and Spain.

This clone was recorded a few times. CDR3 length: 16 residues. The germline gives CDR1 LGHNA, CDR2 YSLEER. Trimming took off 0 bases at V and 4 bases at J, with 15 bases between the two ends. This table comes from immunoSEQ multiplex PCR, and its TCRdb copy is limited to in-frame clones, with some not included. The sample holds 35,000 to 45,000 clones, roughly 86% seen once. Specimen: peripheral blood. The chain recombines TRBV4-3 with TRBJ1-2, with D possibly matching TRBD1 (6 bases). This clonotype was obtained from a man aged 65-85 years with acute or convalescent COVID-19. CDR3 nucleotides: TGCGCCAGCAGCCAAGAACCTTTACGAGGGGGCTATGGCTACACCTTC. Protein sequence: CASSQEPLRGGYGYTF.